Below are 10 T cell receptor beta chains sequenced from a single sample in a study of blood T cell repertoires in COVID-19 (dated by TCRdb to between 2020 and 2021). Library preparation used the immunoSEQ multiplex PCR assay. The immuneACCESS repertoire file appears here via TCRdb, limited to in-frame rearrangements. These files lack a portion of the clones; in checked studies, under half of the deficit traces to unresolved V genes, and the cause of the others is not known. The sample table contains 360,000 or so clones; only one count was recorded for around 89% of them. The top ten clonotypes cover approximately 7% of the sample. Sequenced material: peripheral blood. The receptors were gathered from a young man with active or convalescent COVID-19.

J is TRBJ2-7 and V is TRBV6-5; 9 bases are a match to TRBD1. This CDR3 is 13 amino acids long. Germline-derived CDR1 and CDR2 are MNHEY and SVGAGI. V was clipped by 5 bases and J by 6 bases; unmatched bases: 5. CDR3 bases: TGTGCCAGCAGTATGGGACAGGGTACCGAGCAGTACTTC. Encoded protein: CASSMGQGTEQYF.

The chain combines TRBV15 with TRBJ2-5; D unclear. Trimming took 2 bases from V and 5 from J, leaving 12 bases between them. Germline-derived CDR1 and CDR2 are LNHNV and YYDKDF (reference sequence). The CDR3 has 14 amino acids. CDR3 sequence: CATSRSTWRETQYF. The CDR3 DNA reads TGTGCCACCAGCAGATCAACTTGGCGGGAGACCCAGTACTTC.

The chain combines TRBV4-2 with TRBJ2-7, with 10 bases lining up with TRBD1. The CDR3 totals 19 residues. With V trimmed by 2 bases and J by 0 bases, 13 bases remained unmatched. The V gene's germline CDR1 is LGHNA and CDR2 YNFKEQ. CDR3 sequence: CASSQPTRNRTGGSYEQYF. The CDR3 DNA sequence: TGTGCCAGCAGCCAACCAACCCGAAATCGGACAGGGGGCTCCTACGAGCAGTACTTC.

The chain links TRBV2 to TRBJ1-4; no clear D. The germline gives CDR1 SNHLY, CDR2 FYNNEI. V was cut by 11 bases and J by 5 bases, with 15 bases left in between. This CDR3 contains 13 residues. As DNA, the CDR3 is TGTGCCGGAAAAGGAGTCCGAAATGAAAAACTGTTTTTT. It translates to CAGKGVRNEKLFF. The whole variable domain, filled in from reference TRBV2 and TRBJ1-4, reads EPEVTQTPSHQVTQMGQEVILRCVPISNHLYFYWYRQILGQKVEFLVSFYNNEISEKSEIFDDQFSVERPDGSNFTLKIRSTKLEDSAMYFCAGKGVRNEKLFFGSGTQLSVL.

The chain couples TRBV28 to TRBJ1-2; TRBD1 matches 7 bases. Germline V gene data show CDR1 as MDHEN and CDR2 as SYDVKM. The length of the CDR3 is 17 residues. The J segment lost 0 bases and the V segment lost 7 bases, leaving 14 bases of the junction unmatched. CDR3 DNA: TGTGCCAGCATGAATACGGGACAGCTAGAAGCTAACTATGGCTACACCTTC. This sequence encodes CASMNTGQLEANYGYTF.

The chain uses TRBV9 and TRBJ1-4, with a possible D match to TRBD1 (6 bases). Germline V gene data show CDR1 as SGDLS and CDR2 as YYNGEE. This CDR3 contains 15 residues. Between the trimmed V and J ends, which lost 2 bases and 6 bases, there was a span of 14 bases. The CDR3 DNA reads TGTGCCAGCAGCGTCGGGGGGGCGATTGATGAAAAACTGTTTTTT. Translation: CASSVGGAIDEKLFF.

V and J are TRBV29-1 and TRBJ2-1; no clear D gene. The germline V gene has CDR1 SQVTM and CDR2 ANQGSEA. V shed 5 bases and J shed 6 bases, with 14 bases lying between them. The CDR3 contains 13 residues. CDR3 region: CSVLVSVPNEQFF. Written as DNA, the CDR3 is TGCAGCGTTTTGGTATCGGTTCCCAATGAGCAGTTCTTC.

V usage is TRBV27 and J usage is TRBJ2-5; TRBD2 might be the D (6 bases). V lost 6 bases and J lost 0, with 11 bases in between. The CDR3 length is 14 residues. Germline CDR1 reads MNHEY; CDR2 reads SMNVEV (reference sequence). The CDR3 protein is CASRGLKYQETQYF. CDR3 DNA: TGTGCCAGCAGGGGACTTAAGTACCAAGAGACCCAGTACTTC.

This chain links TRBV20-1 with TRBJ2-5; D gene unclear. In germline, CDR1 is DFQATT, CDR2 SNEGSKA (reference sequence). V shed 3 bases and J shed 5 bases, with 13 bases lying between them. This CDR3 is built from 13 residues. The CDR3 here is CSASSRAQETQYF. CDR3 nucleotide sequence: TGCAGTGCTAGTTCTAGAGCCCAGGAGACCCAGTACTTC.

The gene calls are TRBV28 and TRBJ1-4; maybe TRBD1 (5 bases). Looked up from germline, CDR1 is MDHEN and CDR2 is SYDVKM. V was shortened by 2 bases and J by 10 bases, with 8 bases between the two germline ends. The CDR3 loop spans 12 amino acids. The CDR3 reads CASSLVGGKLFF. The CDR3 DNA reads TGTGCCAGCAGTTTAGTGGGGGGAAAACTGTTTTTT.